The 9 T cell receptor beta chains below come from one sample, sequenced in a study of blood T cells in healthy people across ages (dated by TCRdb to the mid-2010s). Library prep was done by 5' RACE. The run used an Illumina HiSeq 2500. A second PCR of about 7 to 12 cycles was run with a J-beta primer mix and a sample-barcoded 5' primer. TCRdb trimmed the raw reads at Q25, called clones with MiXCR and kept productive beta chains. Duplicate CDR3 protein sequences are folded into a single record with the most common DNA and genes. The sample table lists just under 750,000 distinct CDR3 sequences, approximately 21% of them with a count of one. The ten most abundant clones make up 22% of the sample. The material sequenced was blood. All receptors come from a man in his 70s in good health.

V usage is TRBV10-2 and J usage is TRBJ2-3, with D possibly TRBD2 on 6 matching bases. V was trimmed by 2 bases and J by 1 base, leaving 13 bases between them. This CDR3 region has 16 residues. Germline V gene lookup returns CDR1 WSHSY and CDR2 SAAADI. DNA for the CDR3: TGCGCCAGCAGTGAGGGAGGCGGGGTACGCACAGATACGCAGTATTTT. It is translated as CASSEGGGVRTDTQYF.

This chain links TRBV3-1 with TRBJ1-2, with D perhaps TRBD1 (6 bases). The V and J ends lost 1 base and 1 base respectively, with 16 bases between them. In germline, CDR1 is LGHDT, CDR2 YNNKEL (reference sequence). This CDR3 spans 17 amino acids. This chain's CDR3 is CASSQAYRAGGNYGYTF. CDR3 nucleotide sequence: TGTGCCAGCAGCCAAGCGTACAGGGCCGGGGGTAACTATGGCTACACCTTC. Full variable domain (missing parts from reference TRBV3-1 and TRBJ1-2): DTAVSQTPKYLVTQMGNDKSIKCEQNLGHDTMYWYKQDSKKFLKIMFSYNNKELIINETVPNRFSPKSPDKAHLNLHINSLELGDSAVYFCASSQAYRAGGNYGYTFGSGTRLTVV.

This clonotype was picked up a small number of times. The chain carries TRBV20-1 and TRBJ2-1; 10 bases are shared with TRBD2. V was clipped by 0 bases and J by 3 bases; unmatched bases: 5. This CDR3 has 16 residues. The germline V gene encodes CDR1 DFQATT and CDR2 SNEGSKA (reference sequence). The CDR3 is CSARDPTSGDYNEQFF. The CDR3 DNA sequence: TGCAGTGCTAGAGATCCAACTAGCGGGGACTACAATGAGCAGTTCTTC.

The gene calls are TRBV5-1 and TRBJ2-5; D is unresolved. V was trimmed by 4 bases and J by 1 base, leaving 17 bases between them. CDR1 SGHRS and CDR2 YFSETQ come from the germline V gene. This CDR3 contains 16 residues. The CDR3 DNA follows: TGCGCCAGCAGCGAATCCGGCGGACCGCTCCAAGAGACCCAGTACTTC. This sequence encodes CASSESGGPLQETQYF. The variable domain in full, completed from reference TRBV5-1 and TRBJ2-5, reads KAGVTQTPRYLIKTRGQQVTLSCSPISGHRSVSWYQQTPGQGLQFLFEYFSETQRNKGNFPGRFSGRQFSNSRSEMNVSTLELGDSALYLCASSESGGPLQETQYFGPGTRLLVL.

The table lists this clonotype with a count of one. The chain is built from TRBV28 and TRBJ1-2, with 9 positions matching TRBD1. J was trimmed by 6 bases and V by 10 bases; bases with no gene match: 12. The CDR3 runs 14 residues. Germline V gene sequence: CDR1 MDHEN, CDR2 SYDVKM. The CDR3 nucleotides are TGTGCCATCACAGCGGGACAGGGTTACGATGGCTACACCTTC. This encodes CAITAGQGYDGYTF.

The chain employs TRBV11-3 and TRBJ2-1; D not certain. V was pared by 1 base and J by 7 bases, with 8 bases between. Germline V gives CDR1 SGHNT, CDR2 YENEEA. The CDR3 runs to 13 residues. Written as DNA, the CDR3 is TGTGCCAGCAGCTTAGTGCACGTGAATGAGCAGTTCTTC. This sequence encodes CASSLVHVNEQFF.

This clonotype appeared a few times. The rearrangement links TRBV21-1 to TRBJ2-5. The DNA matches TRBJ2-7 better at its end, which makes the J call doubtful. TRBV21-1 has pseudogene status. The CDR3 loop spans 14 amino acids. The CDR3 sequence is CASSKVREPYEQYV. The CDR3 DNA sequence: TGTGCCAGCAGCAAAGTTAGGGAACCCTACGAGCAGTACGTC.

This rearrangement joins TRBV7-8 to TRBJ2-5; perhaps TRBD2 as D (7 bases). V gave up 3 bases and J gave up 5 bases, with 22 bases separating them. Looked up from germline, CDR1 is SGHVS and CDR2 is FQNEAQ. The CDR3 sequence is 17 residues long. This CDR3 reads CASSLGVTSRGAETQYF. The CDR3 nucleotides are TGTGCCAGCAGCTTGGGGGTGACTAGCCGGGGGGCGGAGACCCAGTACTTC. Drawing the rest from reference TRBV7-8 and TRBJ2-5, the complete variable domain is GAGVSQSPRYKVAKRGQDVALRCDPISGHVSLFWYQQALGQGPEFLTYFQNEAQLDKSGLPSDRFFAERPEGSVSTLKIQRTQQEDSAVYLCASSLGVTSRGAETQYFGPGTRLLVL.

This clonotype has a handful of counts. The CDR3 DNA follows: TGCGCCAGCAGTTACGTGACAGGATTCTTCTCTGGGGCCAACGTCCTGACTTTC. Residues: CASSYVTGFFSGANVLTF. The chain combines TRBV5-1 with TRBJ2-6; a weak D match, TRBD1 (6 bases). The ends were cut back, 5 bases at V and 0 bases at J, with 18 bases in the middle. Germline CDR1 and CDR2: SGHRS and YFSETQ. This CDR3 has 18 residues.